These 28 T cell receptor beta chains came from one sample sequenced in a study of T cell responses to AZD1222 COVID-19 vaccine. Assay used: immunoSEQ multiplex PCR; TCRdb lists only in-frame clones, some missing. In the table there are about 180,000 clones, approximately 90% of which are singletons. This specimen was peripheral blood, taken 28 days after the second AZD1222 dose. Every receptor here comes from an adult who received the AZD1222 COVID-19 vaccine.

The chain has TRBV3-1 (or the pseudogene TRBV3-2) and TRBJ2-5, with TRBD1 as a possible D gene (5 bases). V was shortened by 3 bases and J by 5 bases, with 13 bases between the two germline ends. The CDR3 consists of 14 residues. The germline CDR1 and CDR2 sequences are LGHDT and YNNKEL (reference sequence). The CDR3 DNA is TGTGCCAGCAGCCAGGCGACAGTGGAGGAGACCCAGTACTTC. As protein: CASSQATVEETQYF.

CDR3 sequence reads: CATGGGPLHF. DNA of the CDR3: TGTGCCACCGGGGGGGGACCCCTCCACTTT. The chain recombines TRBV28 with TRBJ1-6; D is perhaps TRBD1 (5 bases). CDR1 and CDR2 (germline): MDHEN, SYDVKM. This CDR3 has 10 residues. V was clipped by 10 bases and J by 12 bases, with 10 bases between them.

The chain links TRBV25-1 to TRBJ1-3; a possible D gene is TRBD1 (5 bases). Germline values: CDR1 MGHDK, CDR2 SYGVNS. The CDR3 sequence is 14 residues long. Trimming removed 6 bases at V and 2 bases at J, with 11 bases between. The CDR3 DNA sequence: TGTGCCAGCAGACTCACGGGGGCTGGAAACACCATATATTTT. Translating gives CASRLTGAGNTIYF.

The chain has TRBV4-2 and TRBJ2-2; D unresolved. V shed 0 bases and J shed 7 bases, with 15 bases lying between them. The length of the CDR3 is 16 residues. Germline CDR1 is LGHNA and CDR2 is YNFKEQ. CDR3 protein: CASSQDLWLVGGELFF. The CDR3 DNA follows: TGTGCCAGCAGCCAAGATCTATGGCTAGTTGGCGGGGAGCTGTTTTTT.

The V gene is TRBV19, the J gene TRBJ2-1; 8 bases are shared with TRBD1. The CDR3 loop spans 14 amino acids. In germline, CDR1 is LNHDA, CDR2 SQIVND (reference sequence). Losses at the gene ends were 6 bases for V and 7 bases for J; bases not matched to a gene: 8. CDR3 nucleotides: TGTGCCAGTAGCTCCGGACAGGGTACAAATGAGCAGTTCTTC. This gives the protein CASSSGQGTNEQFF.

The rearrangement links TRBV5-4 to TRBJ2-7, with 9 bases fitting TRBD1. Trimming cost V 3 bases and J 6 bases; bases outside gene matches: 7. From germline, CDR1 is SGHNT and CDR2 YYREEE (reference sequence). This CDR3 is built from 14 residues. This CDR3 reads CASSSGTGMGEQYF. DNA of the CDR3: TGTGCCAGCAGCTCCGGGACAGGGATGGGCGAGCAGTACTTC.

The chain couples TRBV2 to TRBJ2-2; maybe TRBD2 (5 bases). The V end was cut by 7 bases, the J end by 0 bases, with 9 bases between. The CDR3 sequence is 14 residues long. Germline lookup yields CDR1 SNHLY and CDR2 FYNNEI. The CDR3: CASTSGTNTGELFF. CDR3 DNA: TGTGCCAGCACCTCCGGGACGAACACCGGGGAGCTGTTTTTT.

The rearrangement joins TRBV7-9 to TRBJ2-7; 7 nucleotides line up with TRBD1. Germline lookup yields CDR1 SEHNR and CDR2 FQNEAQ (reference sequence). Germline trimming cut 1 base from V and 3 bases from J; bases unmatched to any gene: 3. This CDR3 region has 14 residues. CDR3: CASSLEGQNYEQYF. In DNA, the CDR3 is TGTGCCAGCAGCTTAGAGGGACAGAACTACGAGCAGTACTTC.

This chain connects TRBV4-2 to TRBJ2-7; 7 nucleotides align to TRBD1. Germline V lookup: CDR1 LGHNA, CDR2 YNFKEQ. The CDR3 loop spans 18 amino acids. The V gene end was trimmed by 0 bases and the J gene end by 3 bases; junction bases not matched to a gene: 14. The CDR3 coding sequence is TGTGCCAGCAGCCAAGAGCCCATCAGACAGGGTCTTTACTACGAGCAGTACTTC. It codes for CASSQEPIRQGLYYEQYF.

V usage is TRBV5-1 and J usage is TRBJ1-2, with D perhaps matching TRBD1 (5 bases). Between the trimmed V and J ends, which lost 4 bases and 3 bases, there was a span of 16 bases. Germline-derived CDR1 and CDR2 are SGHRS and YFSETQ. CDR3 size: 15 residues. For the CDR3, the DNA is TGCGCCAGCAGCCTTGATCCGGGACGTGACTATGGCTACACCTTC. Protein: CASSLDPGRDYGYTF. The entire variable domain, with the rest obtained from reference TRBV5-1 and TRBJ1-2, is as follows: KAGVTQTPRYLIKTRGQQVTLSCSPISGHRSVSWYQQTPGQGLQFLFEYFSETQRNKGNFPGRFSGRQFSNSRSEMNVSTLELGDSALYLCASSLDPGRDYGYTFGSGTRLTVV.

V is TRBV5-1 and J is TRBJ2-2, with 10 bases fitting TRBD2. The CDR3 covers 14 residues. V gave up 8 bases and J gave up 5 bases; unmatched junction bases: 6. CDR1 is SGHRS, CDR2 YFSETQ, per germline. This CDR3 is CASTSSGSTGELFF. In DNA, the CDR3 is TGCGCCAGTACCTCTAGCGGGAGTACCGGGGAGCTGTTTTTT.

The rearrangement uses TRBV7-9 and TRBJ2-7; possibly TRBD2 for D (6 bases). V was clipped by 7 bases and J by 2 bases, with 9 bases between them. Per germline, CDR1 SEHNR and CDR2 FQNEAQ (reference sequence). The CDR3 loop spans 12 amino acids. CDR3 in DNA: TGTGCCAGCAACACTAGCCCCTACGAGCAGTACTTC. Its protein product is CASNTSPYEQYF. The full variable domain, its missing parts supplied by reference TRBV7-9 and TRBJ2-7, is DTGVSQNPRHKITKRGQNVTFRCDPISEHNRLYWYRQTLGQGPEFLTYFQNEAQLEKSRLLSDRFSAERPKGSFSTLEIQRTEQGDSAMYLCASNTSPYEQYFGPGTRLTVT.

This chain joins TRBV10-3 and TRBJ1-3; perhaps TRBD1 as D (5 bases). Per the germline V gene, CDR1 is ENHRY and CDR2 is SYGVKD. Trimming cost V 10 bases and J 0 bases, with 13 bases left between them. The CDR3 covers 14 residues. The CDR3 loop reads CATRADSSGNTIYF. In nucleotides, the CDR3 is TGTGCCACGAGAGCTGACAGCTCTGGAAACACCATATATTTT.

V and J are TRBV29-1 and TRBJ1-1; D may be TRBD1 (5 bases). Germline values: CDR1 SQVTM, CDR2 ANQGSEA. The ends were cut back, 8 bases at V and 0 bases at J, with 10 bases in the middle. The length of the CDR3 is 12 residues. The CDR3 spells CSIRGVNTEAFF. DNA for the CDR3: TGCAGCATAAGAGGGGTGAACACTGAAGCTTTCTTT.

V is TRBV2 and J is TRBJ2-5; D is possibly TRBD1 or TRBD2 (5 bases each). The CDR3 totals 13 residues. Trimming stripped 7 bases from V and 5 bases from J, with 14 bases between. Germline V gene sequence: CDR1 SNHLY, CDR2 FYNNEI. As DNA, the CDR3 is TGTGCCAGCACGGAGTCGGGGCAGGAGACCCAGTACTTC. It codes for CASTESGQETQYF.

The chain carries TRBV5-4 and TRBJ2-3; TRBD2 matches 15 bases. This CDR3 spans 16 amino acids. Germline trimming cut 2 bases from V and 5 bases from J; bases unmatched to any gene: 3. Per the germline V gene, CDR1 is SGHNT and CDR2 is YYREEE (reference sequence). For the CDR3, the DNA is TGTGCCAGCAGCTTCGGACTAGCGGGAGGGGAAGATACGCAGTATTTT. Translation: CASSFGLAGGEDTQYF.

This clone appeared a few times. The gene calls are TRBV18 and TRBJ1-5; 8 bases are shared with TRBD1. Losses at the gene ends were 2 bases for V and 5 bases for J; bases not matched to a gene: 5. The length of the CDR3 is 15 residues. Germline loops: CDR1 KGHSH, CDR2 LQKENI. CDR3 in DNA: TGTGCCAGCTCACCAGGGACAGGAAAGGATCAGCCCCAGCATTTT. Its translation is CASSPGTGKDQPQHF.

This sequence joins TRBV24-1 and TRBJ2-1; TRBD2 aligns across 8 bases. V trimming: 4 bases; J trimming: 0 bases; junction bases outside the gene matches: 13. CDR1 and CDR2 from the germline V gene are KGHDR and SFDVKD. The CDR3 is made up of 19 amino acids. The CDR3 region is CATSDRRTSRLRSYNEQFF. The CDR3 bases are TGTGCCACCAGTGACCGAAGGACTAGCCGACTCCGCTCCTACAATGAGCAGTTCTTC.

The chain has TRBV13 and TRBJ2-1; 11 positions match TRBD2. Trimming at V came to 8 bases and at J to 6 bases, leaving 12 bases not matched to a gene. CDR1 is PRHDT, CDR2 FYEKMQ, per germline (reference sequence). The length of the CDR3 is 16 residues. CDR3 protein: CASHQLAGVRGNEQFF. The CDR3 bases are TGTGCCAGCCACCAACTAGCGGGAGTCAGAGGCAATGAGCAGTTCTTC.

This rearrangement joins TRBV7-2 to TRBJ2-2; TRBD1 agrees at 9 bases. The CDR3 spans 17 residues. V shed 4 bases, J shed 7 bases, and the junction held 13 bases outside the gene matches. CDR1 SGHTA and CDR2 FQGNSA come from the germline V gene. CDR3 bases: TGTGCCAGCAGCTCCAACGCCGGACAGGGGACGGGCGGGGAGCTGTTTTTT. This gives the protein CASSSNAGQGTGGELFF.

The V and J genes are TRBV3-1 (or the pseudogene TRBV3-2) and TRBJ2-3, with 8 bases matching TRBD2. J gave up 5 bases and V 4 bases, and 2 bases lay outside the gene matches. This CDR3 spans 13 amino acids. The germline V gene encodes CDR1 LGHDT and CDR2 YNNKEL (reference sequence). This CDR3 reads CASSPLAEDTQYF. The CDR3 DNA reads as TGTGCCAGCAGCCCACTAGCGGAAGATACGCAGTATTTT.

The chain uses TRBV11-3 and TRBJ2-2; the match to TRBD1 covers 10 bases. The CDR3 contains 15 residues. V lost 5 bases, J lost 4 bases, and 4 bases stayed unmatched. Germline CDR1 reads SGHNT; CDR2 reads YENEEA. CDR3 sequence (DNA): TGTGCCAGCAGCGGGACAGGGGTCGGCACCGGGGAGCTGTTTTTT. Translated: CASSGTGVGTGELFF.

The chain uses TRBV28 and TRBJ1-5; 8 positions match TRBD1. Germline CDR1 and CDR2: MDHEN and SYDVKM. J gave up 4 bases and V 4 bases, and 6 bases lay outside the gene matches. CDR3 length: 15 residues. CDR3 sequence reads: CASSSLTGGNQPQHF. The CDR3 DNA reads as TGTGCCAGCAGTTCCCTAACAGGGGGGAATCAGCCCCAGCATTTT.

The chain is built from TRBV4-2 and TRBJ2-1; maybe TRBD1 (5 bases). The CDR3 runs 17 residues. Trimming took 1 base from V and 1 from J, leaving 14 bases between them. Germline V gene lookup returns CDR1 LGHNA and CDR2 YNFKEQ. The CDR3: CASSQGAQAGSYNEQFF. DNA of the CDR3: TGTGCCAGCAGCCAAGGGGCCCAGGCAGGGTCCTACAATGAGCAGTTCTTC.

The chain combines TRBV19 with TRBJ2-7; 9 bases match TRBD1. V lost 4 bases and J lost 2; bases outside the gene matches: 6. The CDR3 totals 15 residues. Germline lookup yields CDR1 LNHDA and CDR2 SQIVND (reference sequence). The CDR3 is CASSTQGTGPYEQYF. The CDR3 DNA reads as TGTGCCAGTAGTACCCAAGGGACAGGGCCCTACGAGCAGTACTTC.

The table lists this clone with a count of one. The chain combines TRBV19 with TRBJ1-1; 8 nucleotides line up with TRBD1. The germline V gene encodes CDR1 LNHDA and CDR2 SQIVND (reference sequence). Unmatched junction bases numbered 6, after V lost 5 bases and J lost 1 base. The CDR3 totals 15 residues. The CDR3: CASSPGDRWNTEAFF. As DNA, the CDR3 is TGTGCCAGTAGTCCTGGGGACAGGTGGAACACTGAAGCTTTCTTT.

The CDR3 nucleotides read TGTGCCAGCAGCCCAGGACGGGGAGATGGCTACACCTTC. It translates to CASSPGRGDGYTF. The rearrangement joins TRBV7-2 to TRBJ1-2; the D is unclear. This CDR3 region has 13 residues. The V gene's germline CDR1 is SGHTA and CDR2 FQGNSA. Trimming pared 5 bases from V and 6 bases from J, leaving 13 bases between. Drawing the rest from reference TRBV7-2 and TRBJ1-2, the complete variable domain is GAGVSQSPSNKVTEKGKDVELRCDPISGHTALYWYRQSLGQGLEFLIYFQGNSAPDKSGLPSDRFSAERTGGSVSTLTIQRTQQEDSAVYLCASSPGRGDGYTFGSGTRLTVV.

The chain links TRBV7-9 to TRBJ2-2; D gene unclear. CDR1 and CDR2 (germline): SEHNR, FQNEAQ (reference sequence). This CDR3 has 13 residues. Trimming removed 6 bases at V and 6 bases at J, with 11 bases between. Here the CDR3 reads CASSPEYPGELFF. The CDR3 DNA follows: TGTGCCAGCAGTCCAGAGTACCCCGGGGAGCTGTTTTTT.